Listed below are T cell receptor beta chains from one sample, sequenced in a study of beta chain features in type 1 diabetes. TCRdb keeps only in-frame clones here, not all; method: immunoSEQ multiplex PCR. The sample lists approximately 600,000 clones; under 15% were seen once. Input material: naive CD4+ T cells from blood. These receptors originate from a man aged 25 to 45 with type 1 diabetes. The CDR3 runs from the conserved cysteine through the conserved F or W. D genes are given only for firm matches. For some rows the clone size is stated as once, few or many, or as a class when expanded; others skip it.

>TRBJ1-2|few|TRBV7-9|.|14
TGTGCCAGCAGCTTAGGACAGCCCCACTATGGCTACACCTTC
CASSLGQPHYGYTF
>TRBJ2-7|few|TRBV28|TRBD2|15
TGTGCCAGCAGAGTCCTAGCGGGGGCAACCTACGAGCAGTACTTC
CASRVLAGATYEQYF
>TRBJ1-6|.|TRBV7-2|.|12
TGTGCCAGCAGCTTAGACAACTCACCCCTCCACTTT
CASSLDNSPLHF
>TRBJ1-6|few|TRBV9|.|13
TGTGCCAGCAGCGTTTTAAGGAACTCACCCCTCCACTTT
CASSVLRNSPLHF
>TRBJ2-3|few|TRBV7-3|TRBD2|16
TGTGCCAGCAGCTCCCGTCTAGCGGGGGGCGCAGATACGCAGTATTTT
CASSSRLAGGADTQYF
>TRBJ2-7|.|TRBV10-3|TRBD1|12
TGTGCCATCCGAAACAGGGGCTACGAGCAGTACTTC
CAIRNRGYEQYF
>TRBJ2-5|few|TRBV5-4|.|15
TGTGCCAGCAGCTTGGCCAAGGGGGTAGGGGAGACCCAGTACTTC
CASSLAKGVGETQYF
>TRBJ1-5|few|TRBV30|TRBD1|17
TGTGCCTGGAGTACTACAACAGGGGGCTGGAGCAATCAGCCCCAGCATTTT
CAWSTTTGGWSNQPQHF
>TRBJ2-5|few|TRBV7-2|.|12
TGTGCCAGCAGTCACTACCAAGAGACCCAGTACTTC
CASSHYQETQYF
>TRBJ1-1|few|TRBV7-9|.|14
TGTGCCAGCAGCTTAGATGGTTCTAGGAATGAAGCTTTCTTT
CASSLDGSRNEAFF
>TRBJ2-1|few|TRBV18|.|15
TGTGCCAGCTCACCAGTCAGCGCCGGAAGCAATGAGCAGTTCTTC
CASSPVSAGSNEQFF
>TRBJ1-2|.|TRBV10-3|TRBD1|15
TGTGCCATCTCTCCGACGGGACAGGGAAACTATGGCTACACCTTC
CAISPTGQGNYGYTF